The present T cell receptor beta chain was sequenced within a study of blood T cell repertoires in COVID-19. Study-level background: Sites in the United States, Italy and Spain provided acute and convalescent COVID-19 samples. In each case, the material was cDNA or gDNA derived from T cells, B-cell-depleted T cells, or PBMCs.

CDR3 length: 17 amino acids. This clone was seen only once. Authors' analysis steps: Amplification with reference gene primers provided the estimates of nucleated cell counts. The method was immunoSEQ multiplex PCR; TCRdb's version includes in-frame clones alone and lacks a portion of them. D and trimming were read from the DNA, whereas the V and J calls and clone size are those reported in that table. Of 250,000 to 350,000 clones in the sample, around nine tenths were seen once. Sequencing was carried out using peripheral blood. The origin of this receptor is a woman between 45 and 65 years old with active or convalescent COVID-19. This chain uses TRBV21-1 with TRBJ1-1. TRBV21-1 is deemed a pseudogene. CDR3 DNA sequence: TGTGCCAGCAGCAAAGGTCTCCAGGGAGGTCAGGGCACTGAAGCTTTCTTT. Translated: CASSKGLQGGQGTEAFF.